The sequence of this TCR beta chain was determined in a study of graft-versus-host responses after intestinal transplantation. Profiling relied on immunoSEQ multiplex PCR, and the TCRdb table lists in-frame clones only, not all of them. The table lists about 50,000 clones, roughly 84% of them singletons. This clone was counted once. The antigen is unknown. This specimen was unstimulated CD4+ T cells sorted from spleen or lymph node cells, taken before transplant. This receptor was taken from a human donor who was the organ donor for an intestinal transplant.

CDR3 sequence: CASSRGSAGANVLTF. CDR3 DNA: TGTGCCAGCAGCCGGGGGAGCGCTGGGGCCAACGTCCTGACTTTC. This chain links TRBV2 with TRBJ2-6; TRBD2 might be the D (6 bases). This CDR3 is built from 15 residues. Germline V gives CDR1 SNHLY, CDR2 FYNNEI. V was shortened by 6 bases and J by 2 bases, with 11 bases between the two germline ends.